This TCR beta chain was identified during a study of T cell responses to AZD1222 COVID-19 vaccine. General study findings and limits: Following two doses of AZD1222, Spike-specific TCR breadth and depth rose. None of the repertoires were sampled until the peak T cell response had passed.

Produced via immunoSEQ multiplex PCR; TCRdb's table is partial and in-frame only. The sample shows about 140,000 clones, roughly nine tenths of them seen only once. About this clone: Its antigen remains unidentified.

Germline assignment: CDR1 SGHTA and CDR2 FQGTGA. This CDR3 is built from 13 residues. Trimming removed 3 bases at V and 1 base at J, with 6 bases between. The rearrangement links TRBV7-3 to TRBJ1-2; D is perhaps TRBD1 (5 bases). The sequenced sample was peripheral blood, obtained on day 0 of AZD1222 vaccination. The TCR was taken from an adult in good health. CDR3 nucleotides: TGTGCCAGCAGCTTGCAGGGTAACTATGGCTACACCTTC. As protein: CASSLQGNYGYTF.